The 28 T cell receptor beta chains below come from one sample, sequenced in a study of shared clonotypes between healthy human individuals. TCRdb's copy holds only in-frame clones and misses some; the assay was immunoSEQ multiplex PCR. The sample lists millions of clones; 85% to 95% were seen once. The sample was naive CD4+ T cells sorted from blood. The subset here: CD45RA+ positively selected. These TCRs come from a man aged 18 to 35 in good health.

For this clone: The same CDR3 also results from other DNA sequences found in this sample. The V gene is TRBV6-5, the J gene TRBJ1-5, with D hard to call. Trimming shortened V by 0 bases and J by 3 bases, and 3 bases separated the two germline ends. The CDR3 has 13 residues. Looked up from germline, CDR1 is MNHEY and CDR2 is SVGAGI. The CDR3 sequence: CASSYSTNQPQHF. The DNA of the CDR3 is TGTGCCAGCAGTTACTCTACCAATCAGCCCCAGCATTTT.

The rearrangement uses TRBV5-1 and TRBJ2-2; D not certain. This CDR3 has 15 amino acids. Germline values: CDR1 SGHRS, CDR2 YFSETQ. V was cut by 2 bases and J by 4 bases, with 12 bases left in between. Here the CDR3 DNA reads TGCGCCAGCAGCTTTTGGGGTTCGGTCACCGGGGAGCTGTTTTTT. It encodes CASSFWGSVTGELFF.

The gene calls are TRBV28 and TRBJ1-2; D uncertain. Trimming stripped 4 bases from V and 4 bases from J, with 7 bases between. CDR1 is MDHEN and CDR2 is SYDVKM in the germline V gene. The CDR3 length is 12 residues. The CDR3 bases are TGTGCCAGCAGTTCTCCGGTCTATGGCTACACCTTC. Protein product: CASSSPVYGYTF.

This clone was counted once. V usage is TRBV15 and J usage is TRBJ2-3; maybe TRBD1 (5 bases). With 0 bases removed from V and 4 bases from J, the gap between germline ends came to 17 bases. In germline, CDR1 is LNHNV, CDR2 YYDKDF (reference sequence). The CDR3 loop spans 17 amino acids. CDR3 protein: CATSRDPVGQGADTQYF. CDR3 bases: TGTGCCACCAGCAGAGATCCCGTAGGGCAGGGCGCAGATACGCAGTATTTT. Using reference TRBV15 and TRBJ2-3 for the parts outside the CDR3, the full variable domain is DAMVIQNPRYQVTQFGKPVTLSCSQTLNHNVMYWYQQKSSQAPKLLFHYYDKDFNNEADTPDNFQSRRPNTSFCFLDIRSPGLGDTAMYLCATSRDPVGQGADTQYFGPGTRLTVL.

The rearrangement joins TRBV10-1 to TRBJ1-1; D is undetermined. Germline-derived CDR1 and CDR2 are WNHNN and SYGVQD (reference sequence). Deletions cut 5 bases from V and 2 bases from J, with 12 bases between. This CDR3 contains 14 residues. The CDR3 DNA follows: TGCGCCAGCAGTAACGGTGGATTTAACACTGAAGCTTTCTTT. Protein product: CASSNGGFNTEAFF.

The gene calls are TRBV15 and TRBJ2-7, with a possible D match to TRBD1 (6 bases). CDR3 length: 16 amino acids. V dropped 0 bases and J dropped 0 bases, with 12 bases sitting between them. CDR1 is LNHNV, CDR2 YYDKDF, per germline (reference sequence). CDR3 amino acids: CATSRDWPGDSYEQYF. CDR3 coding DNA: TGTGCCACCAGCAGAGATTGGCCAGGGGACTCCTACGAGCAGTACTTC. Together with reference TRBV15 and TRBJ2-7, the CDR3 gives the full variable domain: DAMVIQNPRYQVTQFGKPVTLSCSQTLNHNVMYWYQQKSSQAPKLLFHYYDKDFNNEADTPDNFQSRRPNTSFCFLDIRSPGLGDTAMYLCATSRDWPGDSYEQYFGPGTRLTVT.

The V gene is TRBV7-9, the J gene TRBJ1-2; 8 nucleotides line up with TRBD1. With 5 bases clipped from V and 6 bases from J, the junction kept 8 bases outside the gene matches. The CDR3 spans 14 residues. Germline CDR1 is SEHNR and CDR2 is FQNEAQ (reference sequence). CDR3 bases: TGTGCCAGCAGCCCCAAGACAGGGGAGGATGGCTACACCTTC. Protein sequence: CASSPKTGEDGYTF. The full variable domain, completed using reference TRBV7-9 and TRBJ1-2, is DTGVSQNPRHKITKRGQNVTFRCDPISEHNRLYWYRQTLGQGPEFLTYFQNEAQLEKSRLLSDRFSAERPKGSFSTLEIQRTEQGDSAMYLCASSPKTGEDGYTFGSGTRLTVV.

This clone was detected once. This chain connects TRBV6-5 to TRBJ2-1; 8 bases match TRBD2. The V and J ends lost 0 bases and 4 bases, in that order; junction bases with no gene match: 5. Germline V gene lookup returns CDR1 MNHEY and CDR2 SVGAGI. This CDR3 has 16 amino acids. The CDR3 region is CASSYSLASGYNEQFF. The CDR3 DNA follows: TGTGCCAGCAGTTACTCGCTGGCTAGCGGGTACAATGAGCAGTTCTTC.

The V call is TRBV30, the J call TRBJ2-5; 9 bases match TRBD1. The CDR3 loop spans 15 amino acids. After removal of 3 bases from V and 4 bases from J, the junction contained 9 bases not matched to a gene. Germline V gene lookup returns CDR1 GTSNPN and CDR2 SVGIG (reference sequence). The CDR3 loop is CAWSPGQGRGETQYF. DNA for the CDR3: TGTGCCTGGAGCCCTGGACAGGGGAGGGGAGAGACCCAGTACTTC.

CDR3 protein: CASSLSSQETQYF. The CDR3 coding sequence is TGTGCCAGCAGCTTGAGCAGTCAAGAGACCCAGTACTTC. V usage is TRBV5-4 and J usage is TRBJ2-5; D is undetermined. The germline CDR1 and CDR2 sequences are SGHNT and YYREEE (reference sequence). The CDR3 extends over 13 amino acids. V lost 1 base to trimming and J lost 2 bases, with 6 bases between them. Filled out from reference TRBV5-4 and TRBJ2-5, the complete variable domain reads ETGVTQSPTHLIKTRGQQVTLRCSSQSGHNTVSWYQQALGQGPQFIFQYYREEENGRGNFPPRFSGLQFPNYSSELNVNALELDDSALYLCASSLSSQETQYFGPGTRLLVL.

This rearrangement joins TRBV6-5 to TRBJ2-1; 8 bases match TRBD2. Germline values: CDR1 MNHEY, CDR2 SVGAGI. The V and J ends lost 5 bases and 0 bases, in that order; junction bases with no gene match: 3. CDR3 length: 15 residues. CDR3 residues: CASSKSGSSYNEQFF. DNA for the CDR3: TGTGCCAGCAGTAAAAGCGGGAGCTCCTACAATGAGCAGTTCTTC.

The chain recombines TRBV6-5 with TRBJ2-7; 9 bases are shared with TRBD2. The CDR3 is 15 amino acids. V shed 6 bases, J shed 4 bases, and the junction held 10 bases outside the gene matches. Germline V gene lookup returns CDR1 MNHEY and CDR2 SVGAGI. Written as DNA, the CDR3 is TGTGCCAGCAGGGGGCTTAGCGGGAGTGTGTACGAGCAGTACTTC. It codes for CASRGLSGSVYEQYF.

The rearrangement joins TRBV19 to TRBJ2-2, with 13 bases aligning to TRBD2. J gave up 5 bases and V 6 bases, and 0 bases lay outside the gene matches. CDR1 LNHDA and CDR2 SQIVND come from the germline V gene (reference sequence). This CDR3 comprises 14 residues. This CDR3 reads CASRLAGGTGELFF. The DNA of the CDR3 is TGTGCCAGTAGACTAGCGGGGGGGACCGGGGAGCTGTTTTTT.

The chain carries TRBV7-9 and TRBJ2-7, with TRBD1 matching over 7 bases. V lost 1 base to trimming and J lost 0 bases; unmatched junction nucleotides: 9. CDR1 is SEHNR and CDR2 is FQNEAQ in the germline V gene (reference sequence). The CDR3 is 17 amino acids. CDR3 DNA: TGTGCCAGCAGCTTAGAGGTCATAGGGGGCAGCTCCTACGAGCAGTACTTC. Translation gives CASSLEVIGGSSYEQYF.

CDR3 protein: CASITRTLRTDTQYF. As DNA, the CDR3 is TGTGCCAGCATAACGAGGACACTTCGCACAGATACGCAGTATTTT. J is TRBJ2-3 and V is TRBV6-7, with a weak D call TRBD1 (5 bases). TRBV6-7 has ORF status, its function being uncertain. V was shortened by 7 bases and J by 1 base, with 15 bases between the two germline ends. The CDR3 loop spans 15 amino acids.

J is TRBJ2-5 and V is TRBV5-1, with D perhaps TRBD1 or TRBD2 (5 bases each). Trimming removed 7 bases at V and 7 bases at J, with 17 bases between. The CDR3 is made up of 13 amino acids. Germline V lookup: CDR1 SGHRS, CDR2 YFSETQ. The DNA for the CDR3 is TGCGCCAGCTGTCAGGGCGGGTCGGGGACCCAGTACTTC. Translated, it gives CASCQGGSGTQYF.

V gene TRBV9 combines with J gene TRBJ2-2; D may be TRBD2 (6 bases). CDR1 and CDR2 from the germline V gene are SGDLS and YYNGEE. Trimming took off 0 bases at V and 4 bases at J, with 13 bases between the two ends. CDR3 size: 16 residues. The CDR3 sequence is CASSVAGPGGTGELFF. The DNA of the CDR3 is TGTGCCAGCAGCGTAGCTGGGCCCGGGGGCACCGGGGAGCTGTTTTTT.

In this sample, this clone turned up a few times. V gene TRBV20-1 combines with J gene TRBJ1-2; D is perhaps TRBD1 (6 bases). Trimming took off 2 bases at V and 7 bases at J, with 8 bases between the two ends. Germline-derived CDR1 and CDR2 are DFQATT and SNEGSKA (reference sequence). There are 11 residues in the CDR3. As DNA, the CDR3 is TGCAGTGCTAGAACAGGGCTTGGCTACACCTTC. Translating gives CSARTGLGYTF.

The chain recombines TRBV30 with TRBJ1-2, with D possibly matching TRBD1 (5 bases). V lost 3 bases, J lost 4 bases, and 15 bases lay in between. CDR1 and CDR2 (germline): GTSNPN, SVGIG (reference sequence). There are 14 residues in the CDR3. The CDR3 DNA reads TGTGCCTGGAGGCCGGGACGGACCGCCTATGGCTACACCTTC. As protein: CAWRPGRTAYGYTF.

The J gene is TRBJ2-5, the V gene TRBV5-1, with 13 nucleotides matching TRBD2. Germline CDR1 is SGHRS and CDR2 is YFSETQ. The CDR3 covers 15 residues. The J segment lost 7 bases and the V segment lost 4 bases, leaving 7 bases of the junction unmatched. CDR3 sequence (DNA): TGCGCCAGCAGCCCCACTAGCGGGGGGGCCCCGACCCAGTACTTC. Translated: CASSPTSGGAPTQYF.

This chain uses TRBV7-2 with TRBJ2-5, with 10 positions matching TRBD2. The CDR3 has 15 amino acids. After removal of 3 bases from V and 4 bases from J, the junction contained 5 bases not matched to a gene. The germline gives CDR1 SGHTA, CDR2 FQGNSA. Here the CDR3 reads CASSFQAGGPETQYF. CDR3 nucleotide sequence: TGTGCCAGCAGCTTCCAAGCGGGAGGGCCAGAGACCCAGTACTTC.

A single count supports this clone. DNA for the CDR3: TGTGCCAGCTCACCACTTCGGTATGGGACAGGGGACTCTGGGGCCAACGTCCTGACTTTC. This encodes CASSPLRYGTGDSGANVLTF. The chain links TRBV18 to TRBJ2-6; TRBD1 agrees at 10 bases. The ends lost 1 base at V and 0 bases at J; junction bases unmatched: 9. The CDR3 runs to 20 residues. Looked up from germline, CDR1 is KGHSH and CDR2 is LQKENI.

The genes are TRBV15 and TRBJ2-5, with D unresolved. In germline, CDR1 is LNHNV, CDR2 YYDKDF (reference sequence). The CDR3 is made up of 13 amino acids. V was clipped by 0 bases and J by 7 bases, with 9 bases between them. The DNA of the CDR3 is TGTGCCACCAGCAGAGACCTGCGCGGGACCCAGTACTTC. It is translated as CATSRDLRGTQYF. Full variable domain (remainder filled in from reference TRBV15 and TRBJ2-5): DAMVIQNPRYQVTQFGKPVTLSCSQTLNHNVMYWYQQKSSQAPKLLFHYYDKDFNNEADTPDNFQSRRPNTSFCFLDIRSPGLGDTAMYLCATSRDLRGTQYFGPGTRLLVL.

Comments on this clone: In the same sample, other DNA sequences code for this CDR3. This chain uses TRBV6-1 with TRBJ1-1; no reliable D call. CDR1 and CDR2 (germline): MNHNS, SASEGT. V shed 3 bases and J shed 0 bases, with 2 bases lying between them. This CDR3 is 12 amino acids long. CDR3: CASSEMNTEAFF. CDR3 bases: TGTGCCAGCAGTGAGATGAACACTGAAGCTTTCTTT.

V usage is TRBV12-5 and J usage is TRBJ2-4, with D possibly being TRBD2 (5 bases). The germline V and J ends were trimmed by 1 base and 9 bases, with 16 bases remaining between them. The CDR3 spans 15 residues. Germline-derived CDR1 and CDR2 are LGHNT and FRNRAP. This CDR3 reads CASGLDAGRAVIQYF. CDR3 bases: TGTGCTAGTGGTTTGGACGCCGGGCGGGCCGTCATTCAGTACTTC.

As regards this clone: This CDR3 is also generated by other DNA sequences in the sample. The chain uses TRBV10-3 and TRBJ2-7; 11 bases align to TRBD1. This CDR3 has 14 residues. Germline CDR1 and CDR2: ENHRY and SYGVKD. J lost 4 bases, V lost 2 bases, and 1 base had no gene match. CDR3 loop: CAISEGQGAYEQYF. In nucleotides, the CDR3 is TGTGCCATCAGTGAGGGACAGGGGGCTTACGAGCAGTACTTC.

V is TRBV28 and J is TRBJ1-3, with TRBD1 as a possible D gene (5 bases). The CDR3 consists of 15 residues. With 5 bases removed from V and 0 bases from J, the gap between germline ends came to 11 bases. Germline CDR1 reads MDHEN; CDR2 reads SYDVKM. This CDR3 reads CASSLGPTSGNTIYF. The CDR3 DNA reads TGTGCCAGCAGTCTGGGACCGACCTCTGGAAACACCATATATTTT.

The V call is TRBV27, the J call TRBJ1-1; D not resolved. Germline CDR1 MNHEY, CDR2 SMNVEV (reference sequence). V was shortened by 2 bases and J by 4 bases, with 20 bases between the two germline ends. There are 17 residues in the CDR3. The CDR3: CASSLRRVSPEGTEAFF. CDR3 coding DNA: TGTGCCAGCAGTTTAAGGAGGGTATCGCCGGAGGGCACTGAAGCTTTCTTT.